The TCR beta chain under discussion was sequenced for a study of blood T cell repertoires in COVID-19. Whole-study context: Some COVID-19 samples were acute and others convalescent; all came from the United States, Italy and Spain. The cDNA or gDNA used as material had been derived from T cells, B-cell-depleted T cells, or PBMCs.

This clone was recorded only once. Authors' data handling: Estimation of nucleated cell counts relied on the amplification of reference gene primers. Produced via immunoSEQ multiplex PCR; TCRdb's table is partial and in-frame only. That table furnishes V, J and clone size, whereas the DNA furnished D and trimming. The table has approximately 240,000 clones, around nine tenths seen once; the top ten hold 2.1%. What was sequenced was peripheral blood. The TCR was taken from a woman in her thirties or forties who had recovered from COVID-19.

The CDR3 DNA reads TGTGCCAGCAGTTACCCCGGGACAGACCAAGAAAAACTGTTTTTT. Translating it yields CASSYPGTDQEKLFF. The chain has TRBV5-5 and TRBJ1-4; TRBD1 aligns across 7 bases. Trimming cost V 5 bases and J 8 bases; bases outside gene matches: 12. The germline V gene has CDR1 SGHKS and CDR2 YYEKEE (reference sequence). The length of the CDR3 is 15 residues.